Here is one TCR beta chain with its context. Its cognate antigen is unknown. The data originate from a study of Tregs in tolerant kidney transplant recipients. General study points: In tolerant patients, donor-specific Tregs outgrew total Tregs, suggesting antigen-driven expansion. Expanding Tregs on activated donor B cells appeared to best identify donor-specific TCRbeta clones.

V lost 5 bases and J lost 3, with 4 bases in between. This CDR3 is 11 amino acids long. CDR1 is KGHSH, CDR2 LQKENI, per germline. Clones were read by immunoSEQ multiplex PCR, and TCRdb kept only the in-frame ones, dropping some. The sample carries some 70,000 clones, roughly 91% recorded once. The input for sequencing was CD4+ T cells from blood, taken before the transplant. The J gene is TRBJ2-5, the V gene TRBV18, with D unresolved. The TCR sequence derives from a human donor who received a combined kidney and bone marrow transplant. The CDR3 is CASSAKETQYF. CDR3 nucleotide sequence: TGTGCCAGCTCAGCTAAAGAGACCCAGTACTTC.